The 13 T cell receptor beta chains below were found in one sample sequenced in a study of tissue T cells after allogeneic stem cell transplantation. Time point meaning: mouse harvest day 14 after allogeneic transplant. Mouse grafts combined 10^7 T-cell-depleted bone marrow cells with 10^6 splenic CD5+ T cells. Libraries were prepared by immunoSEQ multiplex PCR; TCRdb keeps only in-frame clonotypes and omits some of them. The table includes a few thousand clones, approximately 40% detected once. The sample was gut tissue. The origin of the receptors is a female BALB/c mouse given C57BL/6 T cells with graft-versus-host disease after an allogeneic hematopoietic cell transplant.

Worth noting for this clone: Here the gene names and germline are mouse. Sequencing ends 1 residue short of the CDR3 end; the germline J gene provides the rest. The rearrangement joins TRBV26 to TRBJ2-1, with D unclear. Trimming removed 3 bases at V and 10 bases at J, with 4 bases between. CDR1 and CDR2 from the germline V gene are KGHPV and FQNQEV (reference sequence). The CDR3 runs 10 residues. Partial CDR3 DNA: TGTGCCAGCAGTCTAAGGGAGCAGTTC. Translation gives CASSLREQF. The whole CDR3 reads CASSLREQFF. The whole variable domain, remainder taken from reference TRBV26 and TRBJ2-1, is NSKVIQTPRYLVKGQGQKAKMRCIPEKGHPVVFWYQQNKNNEFKFLINFQNQEVLQQIDMTEKRFSAECPSNSPCSLEIQSSEAGDSALYLCASSLREQFFGPGTRLTVL.

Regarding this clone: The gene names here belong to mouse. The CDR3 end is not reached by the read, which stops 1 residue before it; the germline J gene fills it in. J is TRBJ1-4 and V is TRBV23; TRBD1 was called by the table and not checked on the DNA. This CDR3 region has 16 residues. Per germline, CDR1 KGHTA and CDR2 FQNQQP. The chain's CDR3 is CSSSQTGQGTNERLFF. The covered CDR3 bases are TGCTCCAGCAGTCAAACGGGACAGGGGACCAACGAAAGATTATTT.

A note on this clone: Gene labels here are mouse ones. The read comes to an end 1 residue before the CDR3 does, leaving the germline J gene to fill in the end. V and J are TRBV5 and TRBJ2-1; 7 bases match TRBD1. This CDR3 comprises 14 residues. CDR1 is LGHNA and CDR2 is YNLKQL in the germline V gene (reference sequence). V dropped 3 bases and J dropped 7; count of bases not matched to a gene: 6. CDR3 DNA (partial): TGTGCCAGCAGCCAGGACAGGTTCTTGGCTGAGCAGTTC. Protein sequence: CASSQDRFLAEQF. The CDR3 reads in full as CASSQDRFLAEQFF.

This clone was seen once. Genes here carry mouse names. The CDR3 bases that were read are TGTGCCAGCAGTCTGTCTGAGGACTCGCCCCTCTAC. Translated, it gives CASSLSEDSPLY. The CDR3, in full, reads CASSLSEDSPLYF. The rearrangement joins TRBV26 to TRBJ1-6; no firm D call. The read gets to within 1 residue of the CDR3 end, and the germline J gene fills in the rest. TRBJ1-6 is filed as an ORF, its function uncertain. CDR3 length: 13 residues. V shed 0 bases and J shed 10 bases, with 7 bases lying between them. Germline assignment: CDR1 KGHPV and CDR2 FQNQEV (reference sequence).

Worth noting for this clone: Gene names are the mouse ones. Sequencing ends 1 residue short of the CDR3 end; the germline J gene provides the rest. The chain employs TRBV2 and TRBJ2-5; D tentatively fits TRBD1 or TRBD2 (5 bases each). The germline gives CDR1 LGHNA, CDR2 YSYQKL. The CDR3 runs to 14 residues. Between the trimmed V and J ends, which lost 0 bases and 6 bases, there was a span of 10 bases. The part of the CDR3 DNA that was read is TGTGCCAGCAGCCAAGATCAAGGGGCGGACACCCAGTAC. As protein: CASSQDQGADTQY. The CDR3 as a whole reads CASSQDQGADTQYF.

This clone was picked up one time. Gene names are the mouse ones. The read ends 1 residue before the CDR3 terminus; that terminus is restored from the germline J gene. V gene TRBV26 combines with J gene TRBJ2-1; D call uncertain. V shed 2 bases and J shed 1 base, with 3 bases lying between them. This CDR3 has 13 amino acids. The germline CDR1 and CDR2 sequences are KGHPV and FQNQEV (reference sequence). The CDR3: CASSLDNYAEQFF. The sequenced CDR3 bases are TGTGCCAGCAGTCTGGACAACTATGCTGAGCAGTTC.

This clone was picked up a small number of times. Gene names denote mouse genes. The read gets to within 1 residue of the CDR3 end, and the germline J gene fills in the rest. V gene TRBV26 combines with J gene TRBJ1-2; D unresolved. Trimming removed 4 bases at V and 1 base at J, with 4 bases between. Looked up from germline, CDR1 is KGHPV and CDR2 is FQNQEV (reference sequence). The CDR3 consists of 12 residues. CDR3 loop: CASSPQNSDYTF. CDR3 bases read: TGTGCCAGCAGTCCACAAAACTCCGACTACACC.

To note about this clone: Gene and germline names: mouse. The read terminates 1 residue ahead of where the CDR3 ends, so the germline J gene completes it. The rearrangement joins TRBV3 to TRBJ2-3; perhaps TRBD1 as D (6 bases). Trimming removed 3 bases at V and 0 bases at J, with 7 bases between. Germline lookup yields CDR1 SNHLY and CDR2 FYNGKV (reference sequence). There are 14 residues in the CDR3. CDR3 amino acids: CASSFQGSAETLYF. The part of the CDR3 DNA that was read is TGTGCCAGCAGCTTCCAGGGGAGTGCAGAAACGCTGTAT.

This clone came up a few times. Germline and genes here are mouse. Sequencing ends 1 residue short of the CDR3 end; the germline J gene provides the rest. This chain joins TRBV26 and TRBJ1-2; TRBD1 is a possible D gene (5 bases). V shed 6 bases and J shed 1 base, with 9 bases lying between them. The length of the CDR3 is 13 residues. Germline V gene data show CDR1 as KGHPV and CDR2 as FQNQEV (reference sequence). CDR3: CASRLGVNSDYTF. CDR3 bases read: TGTGCCAGCAGGCTAGGGGTAAACTCCGACTACACC. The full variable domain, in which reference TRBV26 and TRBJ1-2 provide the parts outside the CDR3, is NSKVIQTPRYLVKGQGQKAKMRCIPEKGHPVVFWYQQNKNNEFKFLINFQNQEVLQQIDMTEKRFSAECPSNSPCSLEIQSSEAGDSALYLCASRLGVNSDYTFGSGTRLLVI.

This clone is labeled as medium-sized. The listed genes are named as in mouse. The CDR3 bases that were read are TGTGCCAGCGGTGTCCTCTATGAACAGTAC. Its protein product is CASGVLYEQY. Given in full, the CDR3 is CASGVLYEQYF. The chain employs TRBV13-2 and TRBJ2-7, with no clear D. The CDR3 goes on 1 residue after the read ends, and that part is filled in from the germline J gene. This CDR3 is built from 11 residues. V lost 3 bases to trimming and J lost 3 bases, with 4 bases between them. The germline V gene encodes CDR1 NNHNN and CDR2 SYGAGS (reference sequence).

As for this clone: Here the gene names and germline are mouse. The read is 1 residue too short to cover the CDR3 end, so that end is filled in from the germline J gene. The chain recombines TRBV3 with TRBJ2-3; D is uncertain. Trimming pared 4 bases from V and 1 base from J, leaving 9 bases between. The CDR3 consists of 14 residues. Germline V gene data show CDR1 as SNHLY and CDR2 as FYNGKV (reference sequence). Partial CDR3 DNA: TGTGCCAGCAGCTCCGGGTTCCGTGCAGAAACGCTGTAT. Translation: CASSSGFRAETLY. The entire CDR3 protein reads CASSSGFRAETLYF.

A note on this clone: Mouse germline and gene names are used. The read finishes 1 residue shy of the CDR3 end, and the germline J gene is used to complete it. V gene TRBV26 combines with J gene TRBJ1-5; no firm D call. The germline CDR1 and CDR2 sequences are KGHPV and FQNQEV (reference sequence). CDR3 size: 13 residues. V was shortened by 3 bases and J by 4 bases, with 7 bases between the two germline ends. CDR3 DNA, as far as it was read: TGTGCCAGCAGTCTCTTCCAGAACCAGGCTCCGCTT. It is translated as CASSLFQNQAPL. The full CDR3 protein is CASSLFQNQAPLF.

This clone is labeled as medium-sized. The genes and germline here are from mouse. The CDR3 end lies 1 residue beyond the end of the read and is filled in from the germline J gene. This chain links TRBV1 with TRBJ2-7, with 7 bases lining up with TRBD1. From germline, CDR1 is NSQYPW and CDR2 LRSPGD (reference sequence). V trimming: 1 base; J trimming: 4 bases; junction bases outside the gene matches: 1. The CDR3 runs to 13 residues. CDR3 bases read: TGCACCTGCAGTGCAGTGGGACAGTATGAACAGTAC. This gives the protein CTCSAVGQYEQY. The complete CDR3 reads CTCSAVGQYEQYF.